In its sample, the clone carrying this TCR beta chain was seen many times. Its antigen is unidentified. These data originate in a study of regulatory T cells in long-lasting Graves disease. Study-wide findings and caveats: TCR diversity in persistent Graves' patients was below that of newly diagnosed ones.

There are 13 residues in the CDR3. With V trimmed by 10 bases and J by 3 bases, 7 bases remained unmatched. Looked up from germline, CDR1 is ENHRY and CDR2 is SYGVKD. Arm-PCR of CDR3 regions and iRepertoire HTBI primers were the basis on which TCR beta libraries were built. TCRdb itself ran the multiplex PCR reads through MiXCR, one entry per CDR3 protein. The sample yields about 210,000 distinct CDR3 sequences, roughly 18% seen once. Stated time point: newly diagnosed GD, antithyroid drugs for less than 3 months. From PBMCs, RNA was extracted and then used to make the TCR library. These records were also assigned to another study, of T cells in Graves' hyperthyroidism and ophthalmopathy. That work states: The primer set for the first-round RT-PCR of the TCR CDR3 was HTBI. The majority of expanded thyroid clonotypes above 0.001 also appeared in blood. With a median lead of 6.5 months before onset, the model predicted ophthalmopathy.

The genes are TRBV10-3 and TRBJ1-1; 8 nucleotides line up with TRBD1. Source: peripheral blood mononuclear cells (PBMCs), taken at new diagnosis, from a patient treated with antithyroid drugs. The receptor was derived from a woman aged 30 to 39 with Graves disease. The CDR3 here is CANRQGLYTEAFF. CDR3 nucleotide sequence: TGTGCCAACCGACAGGGGCTGTACACTGAAGCTTTCTTT.